Shown below are 19 T cell receptor beta chains from a single sample sequenced in a study of control samples from healthy donors and cancer patients. TCRdb keeps only in-frame clones here, not all; method: immunoSEQ multiplex PCR. The data hold more than 95,000 clones, with 83% observed a single time. What was sequenced was blood. The receptor set was obtained from a woman in her forties or fifties in good health.

The gene calls are TRBV2 and TRBJ2-1; the match to TRBD1 covers 9 bases. The CDR3 spans 15 residues. From germline, CDR1 is SNHLY and CDR2 FYNNEI. With 4 bases clipped from V and 0 bases from J, the junction kept 1 base outside the gene matches. The CDR3 protein is CASSADRGSYNEQFF. CDR3 nucleotides: TGTGCCAGCAGTGCGGACAGGGGCTCCTACAATGAGCAGTTCTTC.

This clone was counted between two and nine times. The chain has TRBV5-8 and TRBJ1-4, with D tentatively TRBD1 (5 bases). Germline CDR1 SGHTS, CDR2 YDEGEE. With 4 bases removed from V and 8 bases from J, the gap between germline ends came to 15 bases. The CDR3 loop spans 14 amino acids. The CDR3 region is CASSTGTAGEKLFF. Written as DNA, the CDR3 is TGTGCCAGCAGCACCGGGACGGCCGGGGAAAAACTGTTTTTT.

The CDR3 DNA reads as TGCGCCAGCAGCGACCGGGACAGGGCAGATACGCAGTATTTT. This sequence encodes CASSDRDRADTQYF. The chain links TRBV5-1 to TRBJ2-3, with 9 bases lining up with TRBD1. From germline, CDR1 is SGHRS and CDR2 YFSETQ. The ends lost 4 bases at V and 4 bases at J; junction bases unmatched: 4. This CDR3 region has 14 residues. The full variable domain, in which reference TRBV5-1 and TRBJ2-3 provide the parts outside the CDR3, is KAGVTQTPRYLIKTRGQQVTLSCSPISGHRSVSWYQQTPGQGLQFLFEYFSETQRNKGNFPGRFSGRQFSNSRSEMNVSTLELGDSALYLCASSDRDRADTQYFGPGTRLTVL.

The V and J genes are TRBV7-3 and TRBJ2-5, with TRBD1 matching 7 bases. This CDR3 is 14 amino acids long. The germline V gene encodes CDR1 SGHTA and CDR2 FQGTGA. Losses at the gene ends were 5 bases for V and 4 bases for J; bases not matched to a gene: 7. The CDR3 DNA sequence: TGTGCCAGCAGCGCAAGGGGGCGAGGAGAGACCCAGTACTTC. Translation gives CASSARGRGETQYF.

The gene calls are TRBV7-9 and TRBJ1-3, with 7 bases matching TRBD1. CDR1 and CDR2 (germline): SEHNR, FQNEAQ (reference sequence). The CDR3 contains 16 residues. The V gene end was trimmed by 3 bases and the J gene end by 0 bases; junction bases not matched to a gene: 5. The CDR3 DNA sequence: TGTGCCAGCAGCTTTCAGGGGGGGAGCTCTGGAAACACCATATATTTT. Protein: CASSFQGGSSGNTIYF.

There are a few counts of this clone. The chain joins TRBV19 to TRBJ1-1, with D unclear. Germline loops: CDR1 LNHDA, CDR2 SQIVND (reference sequence). The V gene lost 7 bases and the J gene lost 5 bases, with 17 bases spanning the gap. The CDR3 totals 14 residues. CDR3 protein: CASNWGAGDTEAFF. DNA for the CDR3: TGTGCCAGTAATTGGGGTGCAGGAGATACTGAAGCTTTCTTT.

This clone has more than one count but fewer than ten. The rearrangement uses TRBV2 and TRBJ2-1, with 10 bases aligning to TRBD2. The V segment lost 1 base and the J segment 6 bases; nucleotides outside the gene matches: 3. The CDR3 length is 15 residues. In germline, CDR1 is SNHLY, CDR2 FYNNEI. The CDR3 DNA sequence: TGTGCCAGCAGTGAAGGCAGCGGGAGGGGCAATGAGCAGTTCTTC. Translated: CASSEGSGRGNEQFF. Filled out from reference TRBV2 and TRBJ2-1, the complete variable domain reads EPEVTQTPSHQVTQMGQEVILRCVPISNHLYFYWYRQILGQKVEFLVSFYNNEISEKSEIFDDQFSVERPDGSNFTLKIRSTKLEDSAMYFCASSEGSGRGNEQFFGPGTRLTVL.

This chain uses TRBV19 with TRBJ2-1; no reliable D call. Trimming shortened V by 7 bases and J by 4 bases, and 8 bases separated the two germline ends. The V gene's germline CDR1 is LNHDA and CDR2 SQIVND (reference sequence). This CDR3 contains 12 residues. The CDR3 sequence: CASNGEYNEQFF. CDR3 coding DNA: TGTGCCAGTAATGGGGAATACAATGAGCAGTTCTTC.

This chain joins TRBV27 and TRBJ1-4; no clear D gene. Deletions cut 1 base from V and 3 bases from J, with 12 bases between. From germline, CDR1 is MNHEY and CDR2 SMNVEV (reference sequence). The CDR3 length is 16 residues. The CDR3 coding sequence is TGTGCCAGCAGTTTATTCGGTGCACCGCCTAATGAAAAACTGTTTTTT. This encodes CASSLFGAPPNEKLFF.

The genes are TRBV7-2 and TRBJ1-5; D call uncertain. CDR1 is SGHTA, CDR2 FQGNSA, per germline. V was cut by 2 bases and J by 4 bases, with 9 bases left in between. The CDR3 contains 14 residues. In DNA, the CDR3 is TGTGCCAGCAGCTTATTACCTCTTAATCAGCCCCAGCATTTT. Protein product: CASSLLPLNQPQHF.

The rearrangement uses TRBV18 and TRBJ2-1; D possibly matches TRBD1 or TRBD2 (5 bases each). Germline V CDR1 and CDR2: KGHSH, LQKENI. Trimming pared 6 bases from V and 5 bases from J, leaving 11 bases between. There are 13 residues in the CDR3. CDR3 protein: CASSSGRHNEQFF. In DNA, the CDR3 is TGTGCCAGCTCCTCGGGACGGCACAATGAGCAGTTCTTC.

This rearrangement joins TRBV9 to TRBJ2-5, with 15 bases fitting TRBD2. V shed 4 bases and J 5 bases; nucleotides not matched to a gene: 3. The germline V gene encodes CDR1 SGDLS and CDR2 YYNGEE. The CDR3 runs to 15 residues. CDR3: CASSTGTSGRETQYF. CDR3 DNA: TGTGCCAGCAGCACAGGGACTAGCGGGAGGGAGACCCAGTACTTC.

Only a few counts were recorded for this clone. The gene calls are TRBV5-5 and TRBJ1-5, with a weak D call TRBD1 (6 bases). The CDR3 totals 18 residues. Trimming removed 4 bases from V and 6 bases from J, with 26 bases in between. The germline CDR1 and CDR2 sequences are SGHKS and YYEKEE (reference sequence). This CDR3 reads CASSEAHRDRVLGQPQHF. In DNA form, the CDR3 reads TGTGCCAGCAGCGAAGCCCACAGGGATCGAGTGCTCGGTCAGCCCCAGCATTTT.

The rearrangement uses TRBV9 and TRBJ1-2; D might be TRBD1 (5 bases). The germline V gene has CDR1 SGDLS and CDR2 YYNGEE. This CDR3 has 15 amino acids. V was clipped by 4 bases and J by 4 bases, with 17 bases between them. In DNA form, the CDR3 reads TGTGCCAGCAGCCCCAGTGTAGGGGTGGCCTATGGCTACACCTTC. Translated, it gives CASSPSVGVAYGYTF.

This rearrangement joins TRBV27 to TRBJ1-1, with 7 bases that match TRBD1. The CDR3 runs 14 residues. V shed 8 bases and J 3 bases; nucleotides not matched to a gene: 9. Germline CDR1 is MNHEY and CDR2 is SMNVEV (reference sequence). This CDR3 reads CASGKGGLYTEAFF. The CDR3 DNA reads as TGTGCCAGCGGGAAAGGGGGCTTGTACACTGAAGCTTTCTTT.

The chain recombines TRBV5-6 with TRBJ1-6; D gene ambiguous. There are 14 residues in the CDR3. Trimming stripped 4 bases from V and 9 bases from J, with 14 bases between. Germline CDR1 is SGHDT and CDR2 is YYEEEE. CDR3 DNA: TGTGCCAGCAGCCCGGCCGTTCAGACTTCACCCCTCCACTTT. Amino acids: CASSPAVQTSPLHF.

V gene TRBV6-1 combines with J gene TRBJ1-5, with no clear D. Germline V gives CDR1 MNHNS, CDR2 SASEGT. The CDR3 is 13 amino acids. The germline V and J ends were trimmed by 0 bases and 2 bases, with 2 bases remaining between them. The CDR3 nucleotides read TGTGCCAGCAGTGAAGCAGGCAATCAGCCCCAGCATTTT. Residues: CASSEAGNQPQHF.

This chain connects TRBV24-1 to TRBJ2-2; D is uncertain. Trimming stripped 5 bases from V and 3 bases from J, with 12 bases between. Germline V CDR1 and CDR2: KGHDR, SFDVKD. CDR3 size: 15 residues. CDR3 sequence reads: CATSGGSRDTGELFF. Written as DNA, the CDR3 is TGTGCCACCAGTGGTGGTTCCCGGGACACCGGGGAGCTGTTTTTT.

This chain links TRBV18 with TRBJ2-6; 7 positions match TRBD1. Germline-derived CDR1 and CDR2 are KGHSH and LQKENI. The CDR3 has 16 residues. The trim removed 3 bases at V and 0 bases at J, leaving 2 bases unmatched. The DNA for the CDR3 is TGTGCCAGCTCACCGGGACAGCTCTCTGGGGCCAACGTCCTGACTTTC. It yields the protein CASSPGQLSGANVLTF.